This TCR beta chain was recorded in a study of OX40 agonist ivuxolimab in advanced cancers. Overall study context: Among those enrolled, mean age was roughly 62 years (range about 23 to 85) and 82.7% were male.

Remarks on this clone: Its antigen is unidentified.

Assay: immunoSEQ multiplex PCR; the TCRdb copy retains only in-frame clones and omits some. The sample carries 70,000 to 75,000 clones, 70% to 85% recorded once. Regarding the study as a whole: At 0.1-3.0 mg/kg, partial responders had clonal expansion among the lowest observed. The CD4+ and CD8+ T cells in the blood had expanded clonally by week 6 at 0.1 to 3.0 mg/kg.

Specimen: CD4+ or CD8+ T cells sorted from blood, collected in a trial of the OX40 agonist ivuxolimab. This receptor was taken from an adult with an advanced solid tumor such as melanoma, head and neck, liver or kidney cancer.

The DNA of the CDR3 is TGTGCCAGCGGTCCCACGGGCAGGGGTTTTTCCGAGCAGTACTTC. Translation gives CASGPTGRGFSEQYF. The chain uses TRBV6-5 and TRBJ2-7; tentatively, D is TRBD1 (6 bases). V lost 8 bases to trimming and J lost 6 bases, with 23 bases between them. This CDR3 spans 15 amino acids. CDR1 MNHEY and CDR2 SVGAGI come from the germline V gene.